This TCR beta chain is drawn from a study of blood T cells in healthy people across ages. Study-level findings and limits: In these data, TCR beta diversity tracked strongly with naive T cell percentage. More naive CD4+ cells and higher diversity were found in long-lived than in aged donors.

Concerning this clonotype itself: No antigen is known for it.

This CDR3 has 15 amino acids. The J segment lost 7 bases and the V segment lost 5 bases, leaving 12 bases of the junction unmatched. Germline values: CDR1 SGHTA, CDR2 FQGNSA. It was with a sample-barcoded 5' primer and a J-beta primer mix that a second PCR of roughly 7 to 12 cycles was run. A template-switch adaptor with 12 random nucleotides tagged each cDNA molecule. TCRdb re-analysed the 5' RACE reads in MiXCR, keeping a single row per CDR3 protein. This sample has fewer than 900,000 distinct CDR3 sequences; around 40% occur once, and the top ten carry around 20%. This TCR was recovered from a woman aged 60 to 75 in good health. Sequenced material: blood. The chain links TRBV7-2 to TRBJ2-5, with 8 bases identical to TRBD1. As DNA, the CDR3 is TGTGCCAGCAGCGCAACAGGGGGTTCGGGGACGACCCAGTACTTC. This gives the protein CASSATGGSGTTQYF.